The rows below give T cell receptor beta chains drawn from one sample of a study of T-cell reconstitution after alpha-beta-depleted transplantation in children. TCRdb redid the calling of the PCR reads with MiXCR, one entry per CDR3 protein. Among some 110,000 distinct CDR3 sequences listed, about a tenth were seen once. The sequencing here drew on PBMCs, taken before TCRalphabeta/CD19-depleted stem cell transplant. The receptors derive from a boy aged 2 to 9 with acute lymphoblastic leukemia, due to receive a stem cell transplant. Each CDR3 is given with its conserved first and last residue. The D gene is left open where the match is weak. Expanded clones get a size class; other rows say once, few or many, or leave the size out.

abundance | j_gene | d_gene | v_gene | CDR3aa | CDR3nt
- | TRBJ2-7 | - | TRBV28 | CASTAPDRTPYEQYF | TGTGCCAGCACCGCCCCAGACAGAACCCCCTACGAGCAGTACTTC
few | TRBJ2-1 | TRBD2 | TRBV20-1 | CSAPSGSGSYNEQFF | TGCAGTGCCCCTAGCGGGAGCGGATCCTACAATGAGCAGTTCTTC
few | TRBJ2-1 | TRBD2 | TRBV20-1 | CSARGTSGNEQFF | TGCAGTGCTAGGGGGACTAGCGGGAATGAGCAGTTCTTC
- | TRBJ2-5 | TRBD2 | TRBV6-5 | CASSYLGTSKETQYF | TGTGCCAGCAGTTACTTGGGGACTAGCAAAGAGACCCAGTACTTC
many | TRBJ1-1 | TRBD1 | TRBV18 | CASSPLDRVPGAFF | TGTGCCAGCTCACCGTTGGACAGGGTCCCTGGGGCTTTCTTT
- | TRBJ1-1 | TRBD1 | TRBV6-2/TRBV6-3 | CASSYGLGDRERVGKETEAFF | TGTGCCAGCAGTTACGGGCTTGGGGACAGGGAAAGAGTCGGGAAGGAAACTGAAGCTTTCTTT
- | TRBJ2-3 | - | TRBV5-8 | CASSLAKLGGATDTQYF | TGTGCCAGCAGCTTGGCCAAATTGGGGGGGGCTACAGATACGCAGTATTTT
many | TRBJ2-1 | TRBD2 | TRBV2 | CAKGTSGNQFF | TGTGCCAAGGGGACTAGCGGCAATCAGTTCTTC
- | TRBJ2-1 | - | TRBV15 | CATSRDQPSSNEQFF | TGTGCCACCAGCAGAGATCAGCCTAGCAGCAATGAGCAGTTCTTC
many | TRBJ2-7 | - | TRBV6-5 | CASSYGGNEQYF | TGTGCCAGCAGTTACGGAGGAAACGAGCAGTACTTC
few | TRBJ2-5 | - | TRBV27 | CASRYTWYQETQYF | TGTGCCAGCAGGTATACGTGGTACCAAGAGACCCAGTACTTC
few | TRBJ2-3 | TRBD2 | TRBV5-6 | CASSVTSGAGNTQYF | TGTGCCAGCAGCGTGACTAGCGGAGCGGGGAATACGCAGTATTTT
few | TRBJ2-6 | - | TRBV6-2/TRBV6-3 | CASNPAGPGANVLTF | TGTGCCAGCAATCCCGCTGGGCCTGGGGCCAACGTCCTGACTTTC
many | TRBJ2-7 | TRBD1 | TRBV7-9 | CASSLGQGALEQYF | TGTGCCAGCAGCTTAGGACAGGGGGCCCTCGAGCAGTACTTC
- | TRBJ2-7 | - | TRBV14 | CASSQGWGAFPEQYF | TGTGCCAGCAGCCAAGGTTGGGGGGCTTTCCCCGAGCAGTACTTC
- | TRBJ2-7 | TRBD2 | TRBV27 | CASSRGLAGGKPYEQYF | TGTGCCAGCAGCCGGGGACTAGCGGGAGGGAAGCCCTACGAGCAGTACTTC
many | TRBJ2-3 | TRBD2 | TRBV29-1 | CSVLAGSRTDTQYF | TGCAGCGTTCTAGCGGGTTCCCGCACAGATACGCAGTATTTT
few | TRBJ2-7 | - | TRBV6-1 | CASGPGGRVVIFEQYF | TGTGCCAGCGGACCCGGCGGCAGGGTGGTTATTTTCGAGCAGTACTTC
- | TRBJ2-3 | - | TRBV30 | CAWSVTRRRTQYF | TGTGCCTGGAGTGTAACGAGACGCCGTACGCAGTATTTT
few | TRBJ1-1 | TRBD1 | TRBV20-1 | CSAKRRGRFKNTEAFF | TGCAGTGCTAAACGCAGGGGGCGATTCAAGAACACTGAAGCTTTCTTT
- | TRBJ2-2 | TRBD2 | TRBV5-4 | CASSLFGLEATGELFF | TGTGCCAGCAGCTTGTTTGGACTAGAAGCTACCGGGGAGCTGTTTTTT
- | TRBJ2-1 | - | TRBV11-2 | CASSLAGGGPYNEQFF | TGTGCCAGCAGCTTAGCAGGGGGAGGGCCCTACAATGAGCAGTTCTTC
many | TRBJ2-1 | TRBD2 | TRBV12-3/TRBV12-4 | CASSEAGGPNEQFF | TGTGCCAGCAGTGAAGCGGGAGGGCCGAATGAGCAGTTCTTC
few | TRBJ2-3 | - | TRBV5-1 | CASSPVQGGTQYF | TGCGCCAGCAGCCCAGTACAGGGAGGTACGCAGTATTTT
many | TRBJ2-3 | - | TRBV27 | CASSHTGPPGRDTQYF | TGTGCCAGCAGTCATACGGGACCCCCGGGAAGGGATACGCAGTATTTT
- | TRBJ2-7 | TRBD1 | TRBV4-1 | CASSHGPGGPYEQYF | TGCGCCAGCAGCCATGGGCCAGGGGGCCCATACGAGCAGTACTTC
many | TRBJ2-2 | - | TRBV10-3 | CAISAASSIGELFF | TGTGCCATCAGTGCGGCTAGCTCCATCGGGGAGCTGTTTTTT
few | TRBJ1-2 | - | TRBV13 | CASSMGVLVYGYTF | TGTGCCAGCAGCATGGGGGTTCTGGTCTATGGCTACACCTTC
- | TRBJ2-5 | TRBD2 | TRBV7-2 | CASSLGGRTQETQYF | TGTGCCAGCAGCTTAGGCGGGAGGACCCAAGAGACCCAGTACTTC
few | TRBJ1-2 | - | TRBV7-2 | CASSSQVDRSYGYTF | TGTGCCAGCAGCTCACAAGTCGACAGGAGCTATGGCTACACCTTC
few | TRBJ2-7 | TRBD1 | TRBV28 | CASSPPVRDRNSYEQYF | TGTGCCAGCAGTCCCCCAGTCCGGGACAGGAATTCCTACGAGCAGTACTTC
few | TRBJ1-1 | - | TRBV6-2/TRBV6-3 | CASRPTTGSEAFF | TGTGCCAGCAGACCCACGACGGGATCTGAAGCTTTCTTT
many | TRBJ2-1 | TRBD2 | TRBV5-1 | CASSREVPLDEQFF | TGCGCCAGCAGTCGGGAGGTCCCTTTAGATGAGCAGTTCTTC
- | TRBJ2-7 | TRBD1 | TRBV5-1 | CASSITGGEQYF | TGCGCCAGCAGCATAACAGGGGGCGAGCAGTACTTC
few | TRBJ1-2 | TRBD1 | TRBV5-5 | CASSYRLDREKRGYTF | TGTGCCAGCAGCTACCGCCTCGACAGGGAGAAAAGAGGCTACACCTTC
- | TRBJ2-2 | - | TRBV25-1 | CASSDSSLVRDTGELFF | TGTGCCAGCAGTGACAGTTCCCTGGTGCGGGACACCGGGGAGCTGTTTTTT
few | TRBJ2-5 | TRBD2 | TRBV10-1 | CASSGPAGGEETQYF | TGCGCCAGCAGTGGCCCAGCGGGGGGCGAAGAGACCCAGTACTTC
- | TRBJ1-5 | - | TRBV6-5 | CASSYRKTQEPYQPQHF | TGTGCCAGCAGTTACCGCAAGACACAAGAGCCTTATCAGCCCCAGCATTTT
- | TRBJ2-5 | - | TRBV12-3/TRBV12-4 | CASSLWGSGETQYF | TGTGCCAGCAGTTTATGGGGGAGCGGAGAGACCCAGTACTTC
- | TRBJ2-1 | - | TRBV4-1 | CASSQVDLGLSYNEQFF | TGCGCCAGCAGCCAAGTAGACCTAGGGCTCTCCTACAATGAGCAGTTCTTC
- | TRBJ2-1 | - | TRBV3-1 | CASSYGSLNEQFF | TGTGCCAGCAGTTACGGGAGTCTCAATGAGCAGTTCTTC
- | TRBJ2-7 | TRBD1 | TRBV5-1 | CASSVLPGQGGEQYF | TGCGCCAGCAGCGTACTACCGGGACAGGGAGGCGAGCAGTACTTC
few | TRBJ1-2 | TRBD1 | TRBV5-1 | CASSPTGVSGYTF | TGCGCCAGCAGCCCGACAGGGGTAAGCGGCTACACCTTC
few | TRBJ2-3 | - | TRBV5-8 | CASSRGAVSTDTQYF | TGTGCCAGCAGCCGGGGGGCAGTCTCCACAGATACGCAGTATTTT
- | TRBJ2-7 | - | TRBV10-2 | CASSETAEQYF | TGCGCCAGCAGTGAGACAGCTGAGCAGTACTTC
few | TRBJ1-6 | TRBD1 | TRBV6-1 | CASSEAWAGGRSPLHF | TGTGCCAGCAGTGAAGCGTGGGCAGGGGGCCGGTCACCCCTCCACTTT
many | TRBJ2-3 | TRBD1 | TRBV20-1 | CSASGTGGFSTDTQYF | TGCAGTGCGAGCGGGACAGGGGGGTTTAGCACAGATACGCAGTATTTT
- | TRBJ1-1 | TRBD1 | TRBV29-1 | CSAAGQPNTEAFF | TGCAGCGCCGCGGGACAGCCGAACACTGAAGCTTTCTTT